A selection of T cell receptor beta chains follows, all from one sample in a study of blood T cell repertoires in COVID-19. Produced via immunoSEQ multiplex PCR; TCRdb's table is partial and in-frame only. The sample carries about 410,000 clones, roughly 90% recorded once. The specimen was PBMCs or T cells enriched from blood (not recorded which). These TCRs come from a woman under 40 who had recovered from COVID-19. CDR3s include the opening cysteine and the closing phenylalanine or tryptophan. A D gene is named only where the DNA matches it firmly. Clone size is given for some rows only: seen once, a few or many times, or a class if the clone is expanded.

J | size | V | D | CDR3 | DNA
TRBJ2-1 | NA | TRBV5-6 | NA | CASSLSDEQFF | TGTGCCAGCAGCTTGTCTGATGAGCAGTTCTTC
TRBJ1-2 | NA | TRBV11-2 | TRBD1 | CASSLVTGDYGYTF | TGTGCCAGCAGCTTAGTCACAGGGGATTATGGCTACACCTTC
TRBJ1-5 | NA | TRBV19 | TRBD1 | CASSPKGTGGLQPQHF | TGTGCCAGTAGTCCAAAAGGGACAGGGGGCCTTCAGCCCCAGCATTTT
TRBJ1-2 | NA | TRBV7-9 | TRBD1 | CASSLLTGTGDGYTF | TGTGCCAGCAGCTTATTAACCGGGACAGGGGATGGCTACACCTTC
TRBJ1-1 | NA | TRBV19 | NA | CASSMAGMNTEAFF | TGTGCCAGTAGTATGGCAGGGATGAACACTGAAGCTTTCTTT
TRBJ2-7 | NA | TRBV2 | TRBD2 | CASSEPGLAGHEQYF | TGTGCCAGCAGCGAACCGGGACTAGCGGGCCACGAGCAGTACTTC
TRBJ1-4 | NA | TRBV5-1 | NA | CASSWGEVAEKLFF | TGCGCCAGCAGCTGGGGGGAGGTTGCGGAAAAACTGTTTTTT
TRBJ2-7 | NA | TRBV27 | NA | CASSWTESTYEQYF | TGTGCCAGCAGTTGGACAGAATCTACCTACGAGCAGTACTTC
TRBJ1-1 | once | TRBV5-1 | TRBD1 | CASRDRLMNTEAFF | TGCGCCAGCAGGGACAGGCTTATGAACACTGAAGCTTTCTTT
TRBJ2-1 | NA | TRBV5-1 | NA | CASSWGAVGNEQFF | TGCGCCAGCAGCTGGGGAGCCGTGGGCAATGAGCAGTTCTTC
TRBJ1-3 | NA | TRBV15 | NA | CATSDERSSGNTIYF | TGTGCCACCAGTGACGAACGGAGCTCTGGAAACACCATATATTTT
TRBJ1-6 | NA | TRBV28 | NA | CASSFLATVHNSPLHF | TGTGCCAGCAGTTTCCTAGCTACAGTACATAATTCACCCCTCCACTTT
TRBJ2-1 | once | TRBV15 | NA | CATSRVGDEQFF | TGTGCCACCAGCAGAGTAGGGGATGAGCAGTTCTTC
TRBJ2-7 | NA | TRBV28 | TRBD1 | CASSSGQGFEQYF | TGTGCCAGCAGCTCGGGACAGGGGTTCGAGCAGTACTTC
TRBJ1-2 | once | TRBV7-2 | NA | CASSARTGITFGYTF | TGTGCCAGCAGCGCACGAACAGGGATTACGTTTGGCTACACCTTC
TRBJ1-6 | NA | TRBV7-8 | TRBD1 | CASSPFDRVINSPLHF | TGTGCCAGCAGCCCATTCGACAGGGTAATTAATTCACCCCTCCACTTT
TRBJ1-4 | NA | TRBV4-2 | TRBD1 | CASSPPGQGNEKLFF | TGTGCCAGCAGTCCCCCGGGACAGGGAAATGAAAAACTGTTTTTT
TRBJ1-1 | NA | TRBV28 | TRBD1 | CASSLWGGTGPTEAFF | TGTGCCAGCAGTTTATGGGGGGGGACAGGGCCCACTGAAGCTTTCTTT
TRBJ1-4 | NA | TRBV19 | TRBD1 | CASTGAASEKLFF | TGTGCCAGCACAGGGGCCGCGAGTGAAAAACTGTTTTTT
TRBJ1-5 | NA | TRBV20-1 | TRBD1 | CSASWQGGDYSNQPQHF | TGCAGTGCTAGTTGGCAGGGGGGAGACTATAGCAATCAGCCCCAGCATTTT
TRBJ2-3 | NA | TRBV6-5 | TRBD1 | CASQLTGDTDTQYF | TGTGCCAGCCAGCTGACAGGGGACACAGATACGCAGTATTTT
TRBJ1-2 | once | TRBV28 | NA | CASSLGGWTDYGYTF | TGTGCCAGCAGTTTAGGGGGCTGGACGGACTATGGCTACACCTTC
TRBJ2-4 | NA | TRBV7-9 | NA | CASSPTEAKNIQYF | TGTGCCAGCAGCCCGACAGAAGCCAAAAACATTCAGTACTTC
TRBJ1-6 | NA | TRBV27 | NA | CASSLIPGRNSPLHF | TGTGCCAGCAGTTTAATCCCAGGGCGCAATTCACCCCTCCACTTT
TRBJ1-5 | few | TRBV5-1 | TRBD1 | CASSLGQGAGQPQHF | TGCGCCAGCAGCTTGGGACAGGGGGCCGGTCAGCCCCAGCATTTT
TRBJ1-1 | NA | TRBV14 | TRBD1 | CASSQGQGSTEAFF | TGTGCCAGCAGCCAGGGACAGGGGAGCACTGAAGCTTTCTTT
TRBJ2-5 | NA | TRBV28 | NA | CASSPTRPKETQYF | TGTGCCAGCAGTCCGACACGGCCTAAAGAGACCCAGTACTTC
TRBJ1-5 | NA | TRBV19 | NA | CASSAGHIGPSNQPQHF | TGTGCCAGTAGTGCCGGACACATCGGTCCTAGCAATCAGCCCCAGCATTTT
TRBJ1-1 | NA | TRBV4-1 | NA | CASSSQGLNTEAFF | TGCGCCAGCAGCTCCCAGGGATTGAACACTGAAGCTTTCTTT
TRBJ2-6 | NA | TRBV9 | TRBD1 | CASSPGQGTYLTGANVLTF | TGTGCCAGCAGCCCTGGACAGGGGACTTACTTGACTGGGGCCAACGTCCTGACTTTC
TRBJ2-7 | NA | TRBV4-1 | NA | CASSISKGGTYEQYF | TGCGCCAGCAGCATCTCAAAAGGCGGTACCTACGAGCAGTACTTC
TRBJ2-3 | NA | TRBV6-5 | TRBD1 | CASSYGQGYADTQYF | TGTGCCAGCAGTTACGGACAGGGGTATGCAGATACGCAGTATTTT
TRBJ1-2 | NA | TRBV6-6 | TRBD1 | CASSSRGAYGYTF | TGTGCCAGCAGTTCCAGGGGGGCCTATGGCTACACCTTC
TRBJ1-2 | NA | TRBV30 | NA | CAWSVGGLGYTF | TGTGCCTGGAGTGTAGGTGGGCTTGGCTACACCTTC
TRBJ2-1 | NA | TRBV6-5 | NA | CASKRGDHNEQFF | TGTGCCAGCAAACGCGGGGACCACAATGAGCAGTTCTTC
TRBJ1-5 | NA | TRBV10-2 | NA | CASSEQQFNQPQHF | TGCGCCAGCAGTGAGCAACAGTTTAATCAGCCCCAGCATTTT
TRBJ2-6 | NA | TRBV30 | NA | CAWSQGSGANVLTF | TGTGCCTGGAGCCAGGGCTCTGGGGCCAACGTCCTGACTTTC
TRBJ2-2 | NA | TRBV5-4 | NA | CASSTRTQWGTGELFF | TGTGCCAGCAGCACCCGGACTCAATGGGGCACCGGGGAGCTGTTTTTT
TRBJ2-1 | once | TRBV29-1 | TRBD2 | CSVERLAGIYNEQFF | TGCAGCGTTGAAAGGCTAGCGGGTATCTACAATGAGCAGTTCTTC
TRBJ2-5 | NA | TRBV21-1 | NA | CASSKVGVESRGTSQETQYF | TGTGCCAGCAGCAAAGTGGGGGTTGAGTCGCGGGGTACGTCCCAAGAGACCCAGTACTTC
TRBJ2-2 | NA | TRBV7-3 | NA | CASGPRGAIDTGELFF | TGTGCCAGCGGTCCCAGGGGGGCCATCGACACCGGGGAGCTGTTTTTT
TRBJ2-1 | NA | TRBV2 | NA | CASSEAGGPFF | TGTGCCAGCAGTGAAGCGGGGGGACCGTTCTTC
TRBJ2-7 | NA | TRBV10-3 | NA | CAISDAGHSYEQYF | TGTGCCATCAGTGATGCAGGACACTCCTACGAGCAGTACTTC
TRBJ2-1 | NA | TRBV7-9 | TRBD1 | CAWGQGENNEQFF | TGTGCCTGGGGCCAGGGGGAGAACAATGAGCAGTTCTTC
TRBJ2-1 | few | TRBV29-1 | TRBD1 | CSGPHPTGGKQFF | TGCAGCGGACCTCACCCCACAGGGGGCAAGCAGTTCTTC
TRBJ1-1 | few | TRBV11-1 | TRBD1 | CASSLQGAEAFF | TGTGCCAGCAGCTTACAGGGGGCCGAAGCTTTCTTT
TRBJ2-1 | NA | TRBV5-1 | TRBD1 | CASSLAGQGVYNEQFF | TGCGCCAGCAGCTTGGCGGGACAGGGCGTTTACAATGAGCAGTTCTTC
TRBJ2-3 | NA | TRBV7-9 | TRBD2 | CASSLEGGSYTDTQYF | TGTGCCAGCAGCTTAGAGGGAGGGAGTTACACAGATACGCAGTATTTT
TRBJ1-2 | NA | TRBV11-2 | NA | CASSLDPGSMGYGYTF | TGTGCCAGCAGCTTAGATCCGGGTTCCATGGGCTATGGCTACACCTTC
TRBJ2-6 | few | TRBV7-8 | NA | CASSRTRTSSGANVLTF | TGTGCCAGCAGTCGGACACGGACGTCCTCTGGGGCCAACGTCCTGACTTTC
TRBJ1-1 | NA | TRBV30 | TRBD1 | CAWITPLETGVSTEAFF | TGTGCCTGGATCACTCCACTCGAGACAGGGGTGAGCACTGAAGCTTTCTTT
TRBJ2-2 | NA | TRBV7-9 | NA | CASPTKRGYTGELFF | TGTGCCAGCCCTACAAAGAGGGGGTACACCGGGGAGCTGTTTTTT
TRBJ1-1 | NA | TRBV11-2 | NA | CASSLGQANTEAFF | TGTGCCAGCAGCTTAGGTCAGGCAAACACTGAAGCTTTCTTT
TRBJ1-5 | NA | TRBV6-5 | NA | CASQGPSSNQPQHF | TGTGCCTCGCAGGGGCCGAGTAGCAATCAGCCCCAGCATTTT
TRBJ1-3 | NA | TRBV15 | NA | CATSRDRVSGSGNTIYF | TGTGCCACCAGCAGAGATCGAGTGTCAGGCTCTGGAAACACCATATATTTT
TRBJ2-7 | NA | TRBV13 | TRBD2 | CASSFRGGPIYEQYF | TGTGCCAGCAGCTTTCGCGGGGGGCCCATTTACGAGCAGTACTTC
TRBJ1-4 | NA | TRBV6-6 | TRBD1 | CASSVPDRVMRKLFF | TGTGCCAGCAGTGTGCCGGACAGGGTGATGCGAAAACTGTTTTTT